The T cell receptor (beta chain) under discussion was sequenced for a study of early T cells in non-severe SARS-CoV-2 infection. TCRdb called the 5' RACE reads again in MiXCR, with one record for every CDR3 protein. The sample records 55,000 to 65,000 distinct CDR3 sequences, 8% to 11% being singletons. Trimming cost V 6 bases and J 4 bases, with 19 bases left between them. This CDR3 region has 16 residues. Germline loops: CDR1 KGHSH, CDR2 LQKENI. This clonotype was counted only a few times. Source material: whole blood. This receptor was taken from an adult who was a healthcare worker with PCR-confirmed SARS-CoV-2 infection or an uninfected control (not recorded which). The chain carries TRBV18 and TRBJ1-5; the D is unclear. CDR3 in amino acids: CASSIEPLGLNQPQHF. The DNA for the CDR3 is TGTGCCAGCTCGATTGAACCACTGGGGTTAAATCAGCCCCAGCATTTT.